This entry lists 5 T cell receptor beta chains sequenced from one sample in a study of T cells in localized non-small cell lung cancer. Profiling relied on immunoSEQ multiplex PCR, and the TCRdb table lists in-frame clones only, not all of them. The sample includes over 55,000 clones, under 90% seen only once; the top ten take under 2%. Sequenced here: peripheral blood, sampled before any cancer treatment. Source of these receptors: a woman aged 40-69 years with stage I lung adenocarcinoma.

This chain joins TRBV19 and TRBJ2-6; 8 nucleotides align to TRBD1. V was pared by 5 bases and J by 0 bases, with 12 bases of the junction left unmatched. From germline, CDR1 is LNHDA and CDR2 SQIVND (reference sequence). This CDR3 is built from 19 residues. The CDR3 loop is CASSAFSWTGLSGANVLTF. The DNA for the CDR3 is TGTGCCAGTAGTGCGTTTAGCTGGACAGGGCTCTCTGGGGCCAACGTCCTGACTTTC. The full variable domain, with the rest looked up from reference TRBV19 and TRBJ2-6, is DGGITQSPKYLFRKEGQNVTLSCEQNLNHDAMYWYRQDPGQGLRLIYYSQIVNDFQKGDIAEGYSVSREKKESFPLTVTSAQKNPTAFYLCASSAFSWTGLSGANVLTFGAGSRLTVL.

Only one count was recorded for this clone. The rearrangement links TRBV19 to TRBJ1-3, with D perhaps TRBD1 (5 bases). V lost 6 bases and J lost 4, with 16 bases in between. Per the germline V gene, CDR1 is LNHDA and CDR2 is SQIVND (reference sequence). The CDR3 is 15 residues long. The CDR3 reads CASSTQELGGNTIYF. The CDR3 DNA reads as TGTGCCAGTAGCACACAGGAGCTAGGAGGAAACACCATATATTTT.

The genes are TRBV29-1 and TRBJ1-1, with D possibly being TRBD1 (6 bases). The CDR3 is 15 amino acids. V lost 5 bases, J lost 1 base, and 17 bases lay in between. Germline CDR1 is SQVTM and CDR2 is ANQGSEA. The CDR3 is CSVNRGAPWNTEAFF. The CDR3 nucleotides are TGCAGCGTTAATAGGGGGGCTCCATGGAACACTGAAGCTTTCTTT.

The chain employs TRBV9 and TRBJ2-7, with D tentatively TRBD1 or TRBD2 (5 bases each). Germline V gene lookup returns CDR1 SGDLS and CDR2 YYNGEE. CDR3 length: 15 amino acids. V gave up 1 base and J gave up 1 base, with 12 bases separating them. The CDR3 region has the DNA TGTGCCAGCAGCGTATCCGGGGCTTATTCCTACGAGCAGTACTTC. Encoded protein: CASSVSGAYSYEQYF.

J is TRBJ1-1 and V is TRBV11-2; D remains ambiguous. This CDR3 contains 17 residues. Per germline, CDR1 SGHAT and CDR2 FQNNGV. V was shortened by 1 base and J by 2 bases, with 17 bases between the two germline ends. CDR3 protein: CASSLAFRQLINTEAFF. CDR3 sequence (DNA): TGTGCCAGCAGCTTAGCTTTTCGGCAGTTGATAAACACTGAAGCTTTCTTT.